These 14 T cell receptor beta chains came from one sample sequenced in a study of blood T cell repertoires in COVID-19. Measured with immunoSEQ multiplex PCR; TCRdb has only the in-frame clones, and not every one. The sample has about 81,000 clones, under 85% seen once; the top ten hold around 13%. Sequencing was done on a sample of peripheral blood. The receptors shown here come from a human donor in a cohort sampled during active COVID-19.

V is TRBV5-1 and J is TRBJ2-3; perhaps TRBD2 as D (5 bases). The CDR3 covers 15 residues. Trimming removed 2 bases at V and 2 bases at J, with 12 bases between. The germline gives CDR1 SGHRS, CDR2 YFSETQ. In DNA form, the CDR3 reads TGCGCCAGCAGCTTTACACGGGAACCCACAGATACGCAGTATTTT. Protein: CASSFTREPTDTQYF.

This clone was recorded once. This chain connects TRBV11-2 to TRBJ1-1; D might be TRBD1 (6 bases). Trimming removed 4 bases from V and 2 bases from J, with 17 bases in between. Looked up from germline, CDR1 is SGHAT and CDR2 is FQNNGV. This CDR3 is built from 16 residues. CDR3 bases: TGTGCCAGCAGCTCACCGGCGGGGGGGCCTAACACTGAAGCTTTCTTT. Translating gives CASSSPAGGPNTEAFF.

CDR3 protein: CATRLAGDYEQYF. Written as DNA, the CDR3 is TGTGCCACCCGACTAGCGGGGGACTACGAGCAGTACTTC. The chain uses TRBV12-3 or TRBV12-4 and TRBJ2-7, with 12 bases that match TRBD2. With 10 bases clipped from V and 3 bases from J, the junction kept 4 bases outside the gene matches. CDR3 length: 13 residues.

This clone was found once. In DNA, the CDR3 is TGTGCCAGTAGTATAGACCGCGGGGTACTGAAGACCCAGTACTTC. Translating gives CASSIDRGVLKTQYF. The V gene is TRBV19, the J gene TRBJ2-5; possible D gene TRBD2, 6 bases. The CDR3 length is 15 residues. V lost 0 bases and J 6 bases, leaving 14 bases between the germline ends. CDR1 and CDR2 from the germline V gene are LNHDA and SQIVND (reference sequence). The entire variable domain, with the rest obtained from reference TRBV19 and TRBJ2-5, is as follows: DGGITQSPKYLFRKEGQNVTLSCEQNLNHDAMYWYRQDPGQGLRLIYYSQIVNDFQKGDIAEGYSVSREKKESFPLTVTSAQKNPTAFYLCASSIDRGVLKTQYFGPGTRLLVL.

CDR3 amino acids: CASSEGAGTGPYEQYF. As DNA, the CDR3 is TGTGCCAGCAGCGAGGGGGCCGGGACAGGGCCCTACGAGCAGTACTTC. The V and J genes are TRBV9 and TRBJ2-7, with TRBD1 identical over 9 bases. After removal of 3 bases from V and 2 bases from J, the junction contained 9 bases not matched to a gene. The CDR3 covers 16 residues. Germline V gene data show CDR1 as SGDLS and CDR2 as YYNGEE.

This clone was detected only a few times. V gene TRBV5-1 combines with J gene TRBJ1-5; weak D call: TRBD1 (6 bases). V was pared by 0 bases and J by 12 bases, with 16 bases between. The CDR3 covers 14 residues. CDR1 is SGHRS and CDR2 is YFSETQ in the germline V gene. The CDR3 sequence is CASSLEMGAPVQHF. The CDR3 DNA reads TGCGCCAGCAGCTTGGAAATGGGGGCGCCAGTCCAGCATTTT.

A single count supports this clone. This rearrangement joins TRBV21-1 to TRBJ2-3; TRBD2 is the table's D call and was not checked against the DNA. TRBV21-1 is given as a pseudogene. This CDR3 region has 19 residues. This CDR3 reads CASSKGDEGGTHPDHTQYF. DNA for the CDR3: TGTGCCAGCAGCAAAGGGGATGAGGGGGGGACCCACCCGGACCATACGCAGTATTTT.

The V call is TRBV19, the J call TRBJ2-7; 7 bases align to TRBD2. Germline V CDR1 and CDR2: LNHDA, SQIVND (reference sequence). This CDR3 region has 16 residues. V lost 1 base to trimming and J lost 1 base; unmatched junction nucleotides: 7. CDR3 protein: CASSIAFTAGSYEQYF. The CDR3 nucleotides are TGTGCCAGTAGTATAGCCTTCACAGCGGGGTCCTACGAGCAGTACTTC.

The chain carries TRBV11-1 and TRBJ2-3; D remains ambiguous. Germline V lookup: CDR1 SGHAT, CDR2 FQDESV (reference sequence). This CDR3 is built from 13 residues. The V end lost 2 bases, the J end lost 6 bases, and 9 bases lay between the germline ends. CDR3 residues: CASSLSFGDTQYF. DNA of the CDR3: TGTGCCAGCAGCTTATCTTTCGGGGATACGCAGTATTTT. Full variable domain (outside the CDR3, taken from reference TRBV11-1 and TRBJ2-3): EAEVAQSPRYKITEKSQAVAFWCDPISGHATLYWYRQILGQGPELLVQFQDESVVDDSQLPKDRFSAERLKGVDSTLKIQPAELGDSAMYLCASSLSFGDTQYFGPGTRLTVL.

This clone was seen only a few times. The V and J genes are TRBV19 and TRBJ2-2, with 9 bases matching TRBD1. This CDR3 is built from 14 residues. Germline values: CDR1 LNHDA, CDR2 SQIVND (reference sequence). The junction had 4 bases not matched to a gene; V was cut back by 6 bases and J by 5 bases. The CDR3 here is CASRDRGMTGELFF. CDR3 nucleotide sequence: TGTGCCAGTAGGGACAGGGGTATGACCGGGGAGCTGTTTTTT.

This sequence joins TRBV14 and TRBJ1-6, with D maybe TRBD1 (5 bases). Trimming shortened V by 4 bases and J by 7 bases, and 14 bases separated the two germline ends. This CDR3 has 15 residues. CDR1 and CDR2 from the germline V gene are SGHDN and FVKESK. The CDR3 region is CASSPLDKWNSPLHF. The CDR3 DNA follows: TGTGCCAGCAGCCCTTTGGACAAATGGAATTCACCCCTCCACTTT.

The chain recombines TRBV18 with TRBJ1-4, with a weak D call TRBD1 (6 bases). The V end was cut by 3 bases, the J end by 0 bases, with 11 bases between. The germline V gene has CDR1 KGHSH and CDR2 LQKENI. There are 16 residues in the CDR3. The DNA of the CDR3 is TGTGCCAGCTCACCCCGGACAGTTGCAACTAATGAAAAACTGTTTTTT. Residues: CASSPRTVATNEKLFF.

The chain employs TRBV7-8 and TRBJ1-4, with a possible D match to TRBD1 (6 bases). Germline V gene data show CDR1 as SGHVS and CDR2 as FQNEAQ. The CDR3 length is 15 residues. V was clipped by 2 bases and J by 2 bases, with 9 bases between them. Here the CDR3 reads CASSLSGDTNEKLFF. As DNA, the CDR3 is TGTGCCAGCAGCTTATCAGGGGACACTAATGAAAAACTGTTTTTT.

V and J are TRBV29-1 and TRBJ2-7; D might be TRBD2 (6 bases). The CDR3 extends over 11 amino acids. The germline CDR1 and CDR2 sequences are SQVTM and ANQGSEA. The V gene lost 7 bases and the J gene lost 2 bases, with 9 bases spanning the gap. The CDR3: CSASGPYEQYF. DNA of the CDR3: TGCAGCGCCAGCGGGCCCTACGAGCAGTACTTC.